This is a list of T cell receptor beta chains from one sample in a study of cytomegalovirus exposure and HLA in healthy donors. Sequenced by immunoSEQ multiplex PCR; TCRdb stores in-frame clones only, minus some. This sample carries around 160,000 clones, around 73% of them seen once, and the ten largest clones take over 1.1%. Sequencing used PBMCs. These receptors came from a male donor in good health and CMV-seronegative. Both conserved end residues are part of each CDR3. The order of the fields is CDR3 DNA, CDR3 protein, clone size, J gene, D gene, V gene. A D gene is named only where the DNA matches it firmly. Clone size is stated in some rows and not others, as once, few, many or a class when expanded.

DNA: TGTGCCAGTAGCCGCGAAGGACTGAACACCGGGGAGCTGTTTTTT; CDR3: CASSREGLNTGELFF; size: NA; J: TRBJ2-2; D: NA; V: TRBV19
DNA: TGTGCCAGCAGCTCGTATGGGGACAGAACCTACGAGCAGTACTTC; CDR3: CASSSYGDRTYEQYF; size: NA; J: TRBJ2-7; D: TRBD1; V: TRBV7-8
DNA: TGTGCCAGCAGCTTCGGGGACAGGCTCGATTCACCCCTCCACTTT; CDR3: CASSFGDRLDSPLHF; size: NA; J: TRBJ1-6; D: TRBD1; V: TRBV7-8
DNA: TGTGCCAGCAGCTTAGCAGCGGGAGATGAGCAGTTCTTC; CDR3: CASSLAAGDEQFF; size: NA; J: TRBJ2-1; D: TRBD2; V: TRBV7-6
DNA: TGTGCCACCAGCAGGTCGACGGGACAGGAGCGAAAGTGGGGGACCCAGTACTTC; CDR3: CATSRSTGQERKWGTQYF; size: NA; J: TRBJ2-5; D: TRBD1; V: TRBV15
DNA: TGTGCCAGCACCTTGGGGAGCTCTGGAAACACCATATATTTT; CDR3: CASTLGSSGNTIYF; size: NA; J: TRBJ1-3; D: NA; V: TRBV6-5
DNA: TGTGCCAGCAGTTACGGCGGGGGGGCCAGGAATGAGCAGTTCTTC; CDR3: CASSYGGGARNEQFF; size: NA; J: TRBJ2-1; D: TRBD2; V: TRBV6-5
DNA: TGCGCCAGCAGCTTGGTGGCAGGGGCTGGAAACACCATATATTTT; CDR3: CASSLVAGAGNTIYF; size: NA; J: TRBJ1-3; D: NA; V: TRBV5-1
DNA: TGTGCCTGGAGTCCCTCGGGTCAGGGAATTGAAGCTTTCTTT; CDR3: CAWSPSGQGIEAFF; size: NA; J: TRBJ1-1; D: NA; V: TRBV30
DNA: TGTGCCAGCAGCTCAAACGGACAGATGGATGAGCAGTTCTTC; CDR3: CASSSNGQMDEQFF; size: few; J: TRBJ2-1; D: NA; V: TRBV7-3
DNA: TGCGCCAGCAGCCCGGGACAGGGGAACACTGAAGCTTTCTTT; CDR3: CASSPGQGNTEAFF; size: NA; J: TRBJ1-1; D: TRBD1; V: TRBV5-1
DNA: TGTGCCACCCAAAGGGGGAGCTCCTACGAGCAGTACTTC; CDR3: CATQRGSSYEQYF; size: NA; J: TRBJ2-7; D: NA; V: TRBV19
DNA: TGTGCCAGCAGTAGATTGGACAGATCGAACACTGAAGCTTTCTTT; CDR3: CASSRLDRSNTEAFF; size: once; J: TRBJ1-1; D: NA; V: TRBV27
DNA: TGTGCCAGCAGCGGGGGACAGGGAGGCGGCTACACCTTC; CDR3: CASSGGQGGGYTF; size: NA; J: TRBJ1-2; D: TRBD1; V: TRBV6-4
DNA: TGTGCCAGTAGTAGAACTAGCGGGAGGTACGACGGGGAGCTGTTTTTT; CDR3: CASSRTSGRYDGELFF; size: NA; J: TRBJ2-2; D: TRBD2; V: TRBV19
DNA: TGTGCCAGCAGTGAGGGGAGGGTTTACAATGAGCAGTTCTTC; CDR3: CASSEGRVYNEQFF; size: NA; J: TRBJ2-1; D: TRBD2; V: TRBV6-1
DNA: TGCAGCGTTGAAGGCTTGGGCGACTATGGCTACACCTTC; CDR3: CSVEGLGDYGYTF; size: NA; J: TRBJ1-2; D: NA; V: TRBV29-1
DNA: TGTGCCAGCAGCTTAGGCCAGATGAACACTGAAGCTTTCTTT; CDR3: CASSLGQMNTEAFF; size: NA; J: TRBJ1-1; D: NA; V: TRBV7-6
DNA: TGTGCCAGCAGGTACCAGGTTTCTGTGAACACTGAGGCTTTCTTT; CDR3: CASRYQVSVNTEAFF; size: NA; J: TRBJ1-1; D: NA; V: TRBV6-5
DNA: TGTGCCAGTACCCCCCCAGGGGGCTATGGCTACACCTTC; CDR3: CASTPPGGYGYTF; size: few; J: TRBJ1-2; D: TRBD1; V: TRBV19
DNA: TGTGCCATCTCCGGGGGCACTGAAGCTTTCTTT; CDR3: CAISGGTEAFF; size: NA; J: TRBJ1-1; D: NA; V: TRBV10-3
DNA: TGCGCCAGCAGCCAAGATCTGGCGAGGCGGGGGGAGCAGTACTTC; CDR3: CASSQDLARRGEQYF; size: once; J: TRBJ2-7; D: TRBD2; V: TRBV5-5